A single sample gave rise to the 8 T cell receptor beta chains below, sequenced in a study of regulatory T cells in long-lasting Graves disease. Time point described: newly diagnosed GD, antithyroid drugs for less than 3 months. Extracted PBMC RNA gave rise to the TCR library. Arm-PCR with iRepertoire HTBI primers amplified the CDR3 regions for these TCR beta libraries. One entry per CDR3 protein results from TCRdb running MiXCR on the multiplex PCR reads. The sample shows 500,000 or so distinct CDR3 sequences, 16% of them seen only once. The sample also formed part of further work on T cells in Graves' hyperthyroidism and ophthalmopathy.

The material was peripheral blood mononuclear cells (PBMCs), obtained at new diagnosis, from a patient treated with antithyroid drugs. All receptors derive from a man aged 40-49 years with Graves disease.

The V gene is TRBV12-5, the J gene TRBJ2-1, with 10 bases matching TRBD1. The ends lost 0 bases at V and 7 bases at J; junction bases unmatched: 12. The V gene's germline CDR1 is LGHNT and CDR2 FRNRAP. CDR3 length: 18 residues. The CDR3 here is CASGLVPRWDRGWNEQFF. CDR3 DNA: TGTGCTAGTGGTTTGGTACCAAGGTGGGACAGGGGTTGGAATGAGCAGTTCTTC.

The table lists this clonotype with a few counts. The V and J genes are TRBV19 and TRBJ1-5; 10 bases are shared with TRBD1. Germline V gene lookup returns CDR1 LNHDA and CDR2 SQIVND (reference sequence). V shed 4 bases and J 2 bases; nucleotides not matched to a gene: 5. This CDR3 region has 16 residues. The CDR3 region has the DNA TGTGCCAGTAGTAGGTCCGGGACAGGGGGCAATCAGCCCCAGCATTTT. As protein: CASSRSGTGGNQPQHF. Looking up the rest from reference TRBV19 and TRBJ1-5 gives the full variable domain: DGGITQSPKYLFRKEGQNVTLSCEQNLNHDAMYWYRQDPGQGLRLIYYSQIVNDFQKGDIAEGYSVSREKKESFPLTVTSAQKNPTAFYLCASSRSGTGGNQPQHFGDGTRLSIL.

This clonotype turned up a few times. The chain uses TRBV19 and TRBJ2-7; TRBD1 matches 7 bases. Germline CDR1 is LNHDA and CDR2 is SQIVND (reference sequence). After removal of 1 base from V and 2 bases from J, the junction contained 11 bases not matched to a gene. The CDR3 is 17 residues long. The CDR3 region is CASSIGAGQVHTYEQYF. CDR3 in DNA: TGTGCCAGTAGTATAGGGGCCGGACAGGTCCACACCTACGAGCAGTACTTC.

This chain connects TRBV24-1 to TRBJ2-3; 16 nucleotides agree with TRBD2. Germline values: CDR1 KGHDR, CDR2 SFDVKD. The V gene end was trimmed by 9 bases and the J gene end by 0 bases; junction bases not matched to a gene: 5. This CDR3 has 17 amino acids. This CDR3 reads CATRGTSGRDSTDTQYF. The CDR3 DNA reads as TGTGCCACCCGTGGGACTAGCGGGAGGGACAGCACAGATACGCAGTATTTT.

The sample holds a few counts of this clonotype. This chain joins TRBV6-5 and TRBJ1-5; D uncertain. Germline values: CDR1 MNHEY, CDR2 SVGAGI. This CDR3 region has 13 residues. V lost 4 bases and J lost 7, with 11 bases in between. The CDR3 sequence is CASSSFQNQPQHF. The CDR3 DNA follows: TGTGCCAGCAGTTCGTTCCAGAACCAGCCCCAGCATTTT.

This clonotype was detected ten times or more. The rearrangement links TRBV28 to TRBJ1-1; D uncertain. The CDR3 has 13 residues. Germline-derived CDR1 and CDR2 are MDHEN and SYDVKM. The ends were cut back, 11 bases at V and 5 bases at J, with 18 bases in the middle. CDR3 loop: CAGQRGWRTEAFF. The CDR3 DNA is TGTGCCGGCCAACGAGGGTGGAGGACTGAAGCTTTCTTT.

The CDR3 loop reads CSARTAGNTIYF. The CDR3, as DNA: TGCAGTGCCCGGACAGCTGGAAACACCATATATTTT. The V and J genes are TRBV20-1 and TRBJ1-3; D is perhaps TRBD1 (6 bases). This CDR3 spans 12 amino acids. CDR1 and CDR2 from the germline V gene are DFQATT and SNEGSKA (reference sequence). Trimming took off 6 bases at V and 2 bases at J, with 8 bases between the two ends.

This clonotype was recorded many times. This sequence joins TRBV28 and TRBJ2-1; a possible D gene is TRBD2 (7 bases). CDR3 size: 17 residues. The germline V gene has CDR1 MDHEN and CDR2 SYDVKM. Trimming stripped 5 bases from V and 2 bases from J, with 19 bases between. Here the CDR3 reads CASSTMGGTQPYNEQFF. For the CDR3, the DNA is TGTGCCAGCAGTACCATGGGGGGGACACAACCCTACAATGAGCAGTTCTTC.